The clone carrying this TCR beta chain occurred a few times. Its target is unknown. Amplification from RNA transcripts yielded the TCR beta CDR3 regions. First-round RT-PCR employed HTBI primers, with a second-round multiplex PCR after it. MiXCR, applied by TCRdb to the multiplex PCR reads, yields one record per CDR3 protein. The sample consists of over a million distinct CDR3 sequences, 35% to 40% of them appearing once. The sample belongs to a study of Graves' ophthalmopathy and Graves' hyperthyroidism. Eligible hyperthyroidism cases comprised new diagnoses of under 2 months' duration in individuals aged 18 to 65. The study, taken as a whole, reports: With 70.59% sensitivity and approximately 72% specificity, the model predicted ophthalmopathy progression.

The receptor comes from an adult man with Graves' hyperthyroidism. Sequenced material: peripheral blood or thyroid tissue (not recorded which).

CDR3 in amino acids: CASSLLASSGGSQETQYF. The CDR3, as DNA: TGTGCCAGCAGCTTATTAGCCTCTAGCGGGGGATCCCAAGAGACCCAGTACTTC. This chain joins TRBV7-8 and TRBJ2-5; 10 bases match TRBD2. Germline assignment: CDR1 SGHVS and CDR2 FQNEAQ. The CDR3 has 18 amino acids. Germline trimming cut 2 bases from V and 1 base from J; bases unmatched to any gene: 10.